A selection of T cell receptor beta chains follows, all from one sample in a study of shared clonotypes between healthy human individuals. Clones were sequenced by immunoSEQ multiplex PCR, and TCRdb holds only the in-frame ones, with some missing. Altogether some 700,000 clones are present, about 92% being singletons, with the ten largest covering about 34%. The specimen was memory CD8+ T cells from PBMCs. Source of these receptors: a man aged 18 to 30 in good health. Some clones in this sample may be carry-over from other donors' samples. The CDR3 runs from the conserved cysteine through the conserved F or W. D genes are given only for firm matches. Clone size is shown for a subset of rows, as once, few, many or a class of expanded clone.

cdr3_length	clone_size	j_call	v_call	d_call	cdr3_aa	cdr3_nt
14	NA	TRBJ1-1	TRBV28	NA	CASSPTGPGTEAFF	TGTGCCAGCAGCCCGACGGGGCCCGGCACTGAAGCTTTCTTT
15	NA	TRBJ2-1	TRBV27	NA	CASSLGVGAADEQFF	TGTGCCAGCAGTTTAGGGGTGGGGGCTGCAGATGAGCAGTTCTTC
18	NA	TRBJ2-5	TRBV7-2	TRBD1	CASSLAWGGTGGAETQYF	TGTGCCAGCAGCTTAGCTTGGGGCGGGACAGGGGGCGCCGAGACCCAGTACTTC
14	once	TRBJ2-7	TRBV27	TRBD1	CASSPRQGNYEQYF	TGTGCCAGCAGTCCTCGACAGGGGAACTACGAGCAGTACTTC
13	NA	TRBJ1-2	TRBV21-1	NA	CASSKAGAYGYTF	TGTGCCAGCAGCAAAGCGGGGGCGTATGGCTACACCTTC
12	few	TRBJ1-1	TRBV7-6	TRBD1	CASSLTGSEAFF	TGTGCCAGCAGCTTGACAGGGTCTGAAGCTTTCTTT
15	NA	TRBJ1-5	TRBV6-1	NA	CASSEDFWGNQPQHF	TGTGCCAGCAGTGAAGACTTTTGGGGCAATCAGCCCCAGCATTTT
14	once	TRBJ2-2	TRBV7-3	TRBD1	CASLGQFNTGELFF	TGTGCCAGCCTGGGACAGTTCAACACCGGGGAGCTGTTTTTT
16	NA	TRBJ2-6	TRBV4-1	TRBD1	CASSHGQGSGANVLTF	TGCGCCAGCAGCCATGGACAGGGGTCTGGGGCCAACGTCCTGACTTTC
15	NA	TRBJ2-1	TRBV5-1	NA	CASSLGVGPYNEQFF	TGCGCCAGCAGCTTGGGGGTCGGGCCATACAATGAGCAGTTCTTC
12	NA	TRBJ2-1	TRBV10-3	NA	CATRSLLDEQFF	TGTGCCACCCGATCACTACTCGATGAGCAGTTCTTC
15	NA	TRBJ2-1	TRBV4-1	TRBD1	CASSHFGTGNNEQFF	TGCGCCAGCAGCCACTTCGGGACAGGGAACAATGAGCAGTTCTTC
17	once	TRBJ2-2	TRBV11-2	TRBD2	CASSFPVAGVNTGELFF	TGTGCCAGCAGCTTCCCCGTAGCGGGGGTGAACACCGGGGAGCTGTTTTTT
14	NA	TRBJ2-3	TRBV28	NA	CASSARGDTDTQYF	TGTGCCAGCAGCGCGCGAGGCGATACAGATACGCAGTATTTT
12	NA	TRBJ2-5	TRBV7-6	TRBD2	CASSPPGGTQYF	TGTGCCAGCAGCCCGCCGGGGGGGACCCAGTACTTC
17	NA	TRBJ2-1	TRBV11-2	NA	CASSLDQVPAAYNEQFF	TGTGCCAGCAGCTTAGATCAGGTCCCGGCGGCCTACAATGAGCAGTTCTTC
17	NA	TRBJ2-3	TRBV11-2	NA	CASSLDVIPSPTDTQYF	TGTGCCAGCAGCTTAGATGTGATCCCCAGCCCCACAGATACGCAGTATTTT
16	once	TRBJ2-1	TRBV4-3	TRBD1	CASSHVTGGNYNEQFF	TGCGCCAGCAGCCATGTAACAGGGGGAAACTACAATGAGCAGTTCTTC
15	NA	TRBJ2-2	TRBV7-9	NA	CASSLRPLNTGELFF	TGTGCCAGCAGCTTACGACCGTTGAACACCGGGGAGCTGTTTTTT
13	NA	TRBJ2-3	TRBV6-5	NA	CASSYSSTDTQYF	TGTGCCAGCAGTTACTCCAGCACAGATACGCAGTATTTT
15	NA	TRBJ2-3	TRBV7-9	NA	CASSPPLQATDTQYF	TGTGCCAGCAGCCCCCCGTTGCAGGCCACAGATACGCAGTATTTT
16	NA	TRBJ2-4	TRBV21-1	NA	CASSTGTGGFKNIQYF	TGTGCCAGCAGCACAGGGACAGGGGGCTTCAAAAACATTCAGTACTTC
10	NA	TRBJ2-1	TRBV6-5	NA	CAVGYNEQFF	TGTGCCGTAGGGTACAATGAGCAGTTCTTC
15	NA	TRBJ2-3	TRBV2	TRBD2	CASSRAGLNTDTQYF	TGTGCCAGCAGCCGAGCGGGACTCAACACAGATACGCAGTATTTT
14	NA	TRBJ2-7	TRBV11-1	NA	CASSYAGISYEQYF	TGTGCCAGCAGCTATGCCGGGATTTCCTACGAGCAGTACTTC
17	NA	TRBJ2-3	TRBV7-3	TRBD2	CASSLGGLAGETDTQYF	TGTGCCAGCAGCTTAGGGGGACTAGCGGGAGAAACAGATACGCAGTATTTT
14	NA	TRBJ1-2	TRBV6-5	TRBD1	CASSYRRGLRGYTF	TGTGCCAGCAGTTACCGGAGGGGGCTGCGTGGCTACACCTTC
13	NA	TRBJ2-7	TRBV10-3	NA	CAIRFDAAYEQYF	TGTGCCATCAGGTTTGACGCAGCCTACGAGCAGTACTTC
18	NA	TRBJ1-1	TRBV19	TRBD1	CASSSSWGQGGMNTEAFF	TGTGCCAGTAGTTCGTCTTGGGGACAGGGGGGAATGAACACTGAAGCTTTCTTT
18	NA	TRBJ2-7	TRBV28	NA	CASSTAFPGSEGSYEQYF	TGTGCCAGCAGTACCGCGTTTCCGGGGTCGGAGGGCTCCTACGAGCAGTACTTC
14	NA	TRBJ2-3	TRBV11-2	NA	CASSLGRSTGTQYF	TGTGCCAGCAGCTTAGGGCGGTCGACGGGTACGCAGTATTTT
12	NA	TRBJ1-1	TRBV12-5	NA	CASGSGRSEAFF	TGTGCTAGTGGTAGCGGGAGGTCTGAAGCTTTCTTT
14	NA	TRBJ1-1	TRBV6-5	NA	CASGDGGVHTEAFF	TGTGCCAGCGGGGACGGAGGGGTGCACACTGAAGCTTTCTTT
17	NA	TRBJ2-1	TRBV9	NA	CASSVGKGRTPDNEQFF	TGTGCCAGCAGCGTAGGAAAGGGGCGGACTCCTGACAATGAGCAGTTCTTC
13	NA	TRBJ2-7	TRBV5-5	NA	CASSLVGAGEQYF	TGTGCCAGCAGCTTGGTCGGGGCAGGCGAGCAGTACTTC